This TCR beta chain was retrieved from a study of blood T cells in healthy people across ages. About the study: About one barcoded beta molecule per two T cells was the capture yield of template switching.

Caucasian individuals from Russia who were healthy and aged roughly 6 to 95 acted as donors. With each sample, at least 5 micrograms of total RNA were extracted. A sample-barcoded 5' primer and a J-beta primer mix were used in a second PCR of about 7 to 12 cycles. TCRdb re-called the 5' RACE reads with MiXCR, one entry per CDR3 protein. Altogether 1.5 million to 2 million distinct CDR3 sequences are present, around half being singletons, with the ten largest covering roughly 2.1%. Sequenced sample: blood. The sequence came from a woman aged 40-49 years in good health.

The CDR3 sequence is CASSFSVDRAKNIQYF. CDR3 bases: TGTGCCAGCAGTTTCTCGGTGGACAGGGCCAAAAACATTCAGTACTTC. The rearrangement joins TRBV28 to TRBJ2-4; TRBD1 aligns across 7 bases. The junction had 6 bases not matched to a gene; V was cut back by 3 bases and J by 1 base. Germline CDR1 and CDR2: MDHEN and SYDVKM. The CDR3 loop spans 16 amino acids.